This T cell receptor (beta chain) stems from a study of cytomegalovirus exposure and HLA in healthy donors. This CDR3 comprises 14 residues. CDR1 is SGHRS and CDR2 is YFSETQ in the germline V gene. Trimming at V came to 1 base and at J to 7 bases, leaving 4 bases not matched to a gene. Comment on this clone: Its matching antigen is unknown.

Study-level results: Researchers catalogued some 160 TCR beta chains as cytomegalovirus-associated. In vitro data verified a few CMV-associated chains as specific for CMV antigens. It was reported that the classifier diagnosed cytomegalovirus status with high specificity and sensitivity in both the original and validation cohorts.

TCRdb keeps only in-frame clones here, not all; method: immunoSEQ multiplex PCR. The data contain 97,000 or so clones, roughly 87% of them singletons. From the approximately 120-subject validation cohort, which was separate from the approximately 670-subject first cohort, the donors were drawn. This clonotype was sampled from a man aged 18 to 35 in good health and CMV-seropositive. Sequencing was carried out using PBMCs. The V gene is TRBV5-1, the J gene TRBJ2-1; 8 bases fit TRBD2. Written as DNA, the CDR3 is TGCGCCAGCAGCTTGCTAGCGGGCCTAAATGAGCAGTTCTTC. Translating gives CASSLLAGLNEQFF.